This T cell receptor (beta chain) came from a study of blood T cell repertoires in COVID-19. This CDR3 has 14 residues. Trimming left V 3 bases short and J 3 bases short, with 11 bases between. The germline CDR1 and CDR2 sequences are SGHAT and FQNNGV. Generated by immunoSEQ multiplex PCR, the TCRdb table keeps only in-frame clones and is missing some. The sample gives roughly 69,000 clones, around 84% of which show up once; 9% to 15% is in the top ten. This clone was counted a few times. This chain links TRBV11-2 with TRBJ1-2, with a weak D call TRBD1 (5 bases). This receptor was taken from a human donor in a cohort sampled during active COVID-19. Material: peripheral blood. The DNA of the CDR3 is TGTGCCAGCAGCTTCGCCGGGGGACACTATGGCTACACCTTC. Protein sequence: CASSFAGGHYGYTF.